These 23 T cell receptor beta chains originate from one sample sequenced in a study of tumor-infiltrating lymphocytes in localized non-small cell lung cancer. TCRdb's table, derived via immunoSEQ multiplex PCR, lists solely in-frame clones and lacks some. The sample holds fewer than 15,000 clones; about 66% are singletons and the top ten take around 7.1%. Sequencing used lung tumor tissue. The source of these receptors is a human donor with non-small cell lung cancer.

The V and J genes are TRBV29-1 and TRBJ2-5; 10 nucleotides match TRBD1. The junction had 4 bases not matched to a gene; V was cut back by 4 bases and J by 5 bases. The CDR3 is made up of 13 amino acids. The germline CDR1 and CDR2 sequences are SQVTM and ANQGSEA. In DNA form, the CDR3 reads TGCAGCGTTGCGACAGGGGGCGGTGAGACCCAGTACTTC. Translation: CSVATGGGETQYF.

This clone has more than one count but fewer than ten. The CDR3 DNA sequence: TGTGCCAGCAGCCAAGACCGTTCGTGGGACTCCTTAGGCTACACCTTC. It translates to CASSQDRSWDSLGYTF. This chain connects TRBV14 to TRBJ1-2, with D tentatively TRBD1 (5 bases). V dropped 0 bases and J dropped 8 bases, with 19 bases sitting between them. The CDR3 is made up of 16 amino acids. Germline V gene sequence: CDR1 SGHDN, CDR2 FVKESK. The full variable domain, with the rest looked up from reference TRBV14 and TRBJ1-2, is EAGVTQFPSHSVIEKGQTVTLRCDPISGHDNLYWYRRVMGKEIKFLLHFVKESKQDESGMPNNRFLAERTGGTYSTLKVQPAELEDSGVYFCASSQDRSWDSLGYTFGSGTRLTVV.

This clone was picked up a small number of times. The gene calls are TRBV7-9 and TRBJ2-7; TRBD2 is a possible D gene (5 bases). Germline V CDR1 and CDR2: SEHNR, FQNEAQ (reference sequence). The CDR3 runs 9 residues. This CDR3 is CAGEGEQYF. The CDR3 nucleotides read TGTGCTGGTGAGGGCGAGCAGTACTTC.

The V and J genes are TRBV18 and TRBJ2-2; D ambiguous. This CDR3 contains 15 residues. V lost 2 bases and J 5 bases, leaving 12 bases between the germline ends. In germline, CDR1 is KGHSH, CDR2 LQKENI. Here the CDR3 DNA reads TGTGCCAGCTCACCAAACCAAATGAGTACCGGGGAGCTGTTTTTT. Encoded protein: CASSPNQMSTGELFF.

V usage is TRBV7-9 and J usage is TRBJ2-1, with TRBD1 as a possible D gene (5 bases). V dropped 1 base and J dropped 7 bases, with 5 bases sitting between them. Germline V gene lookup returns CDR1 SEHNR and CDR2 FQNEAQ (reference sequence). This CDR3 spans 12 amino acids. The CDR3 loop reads CASSLDRNEQFF. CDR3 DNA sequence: TGTGCCAGCAGCTTAGACAGGAATGAGCAGTTCTTC.

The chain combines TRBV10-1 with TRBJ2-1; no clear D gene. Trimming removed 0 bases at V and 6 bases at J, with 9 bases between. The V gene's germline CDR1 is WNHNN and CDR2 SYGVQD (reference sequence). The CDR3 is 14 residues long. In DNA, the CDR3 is TGCGCCAGCAGTGAGTCAAGGGCTGTCAATGAGCAGTTCTTC. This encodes CASSESRAVNEQFF.

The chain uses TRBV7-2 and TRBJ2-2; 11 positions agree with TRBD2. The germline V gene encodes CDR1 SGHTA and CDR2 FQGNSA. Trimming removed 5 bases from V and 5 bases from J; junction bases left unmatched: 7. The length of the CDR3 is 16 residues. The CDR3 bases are TGTGCCAGCAGCGGGTATAGCGGGAGGGGTACCGGGGAGCTGTTTTTT. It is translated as CASSGYSGRGTGELFF.

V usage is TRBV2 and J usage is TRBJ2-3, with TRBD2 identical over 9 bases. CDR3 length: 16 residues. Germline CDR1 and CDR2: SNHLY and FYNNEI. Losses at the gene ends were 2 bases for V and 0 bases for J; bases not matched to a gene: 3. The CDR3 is CASSENAGGSTDTQYF. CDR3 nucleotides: TGTGCCAGCAGTGAAAATGCGGGGGGGAGCACAGATACGCAGTATTTT.

CDR3 in amino acids: CASSFGRSNQPQHF. For the CDR3, the DNA is TGTGCCAGCAGCTTCGGACGGAGCAATCAGCCCCAGCATTTT. The rearrangement joins TRBV13 to TRBJ1-5; D is undetermined. V was clipped by 3 bases and J by 1 base, with 7 bases between them. Per the germline V gene, CDR1 is PRHDT and CDR2 is FYEKMQ (reference sequence). The CDR3 has 14 amino acids.

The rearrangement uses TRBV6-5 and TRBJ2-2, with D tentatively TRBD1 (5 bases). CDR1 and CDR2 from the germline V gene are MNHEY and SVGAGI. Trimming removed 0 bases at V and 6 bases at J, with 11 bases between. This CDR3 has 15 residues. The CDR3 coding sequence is TGTGCCAGCAGTTACTCAACAGGATGGGCCGGGGAGCTGTTTTTT. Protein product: CASSYSTGWAGELFF.

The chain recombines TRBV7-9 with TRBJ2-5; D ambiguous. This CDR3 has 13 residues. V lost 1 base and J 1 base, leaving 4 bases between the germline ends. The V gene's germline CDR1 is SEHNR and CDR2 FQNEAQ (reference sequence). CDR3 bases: TGTGCCAGCAGCTTAGTAGTCCAAGAGACCCAGTACTTC. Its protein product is CASSLVVQETQYF.

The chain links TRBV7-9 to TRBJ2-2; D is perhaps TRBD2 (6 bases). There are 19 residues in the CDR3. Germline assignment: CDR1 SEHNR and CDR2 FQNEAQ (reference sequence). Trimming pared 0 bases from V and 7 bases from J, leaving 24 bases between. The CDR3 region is CASSLARAGRTFGYGELFF. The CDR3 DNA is TGTGCCAGCAGCTTAGCGCGGGCGGGACGGACGTTCGGATACGGGGAGCTGTTTTTT.

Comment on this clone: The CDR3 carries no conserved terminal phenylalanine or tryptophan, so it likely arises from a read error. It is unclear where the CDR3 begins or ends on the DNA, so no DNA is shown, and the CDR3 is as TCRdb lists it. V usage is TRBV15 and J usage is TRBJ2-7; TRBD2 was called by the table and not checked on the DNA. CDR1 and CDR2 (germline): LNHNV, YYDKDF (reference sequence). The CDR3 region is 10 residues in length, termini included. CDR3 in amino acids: CATRGKTSGR.

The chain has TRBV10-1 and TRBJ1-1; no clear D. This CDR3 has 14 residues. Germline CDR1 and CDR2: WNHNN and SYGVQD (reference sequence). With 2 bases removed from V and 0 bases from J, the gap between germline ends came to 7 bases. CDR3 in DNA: TGCGCCAGCAGTGAGAACAGCATGAACACTGAAGCTTTCTTT. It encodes CASSENSMNTEAFF.

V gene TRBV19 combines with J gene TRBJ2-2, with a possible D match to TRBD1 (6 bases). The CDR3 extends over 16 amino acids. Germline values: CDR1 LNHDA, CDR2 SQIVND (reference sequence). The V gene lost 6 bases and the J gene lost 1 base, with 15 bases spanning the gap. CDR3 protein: CASRPAHRVNTGELFF. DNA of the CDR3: TGTGCCAGTAGACCTGCCCACAGGGTGAACACCGGGGAGCTGTTTTTT.

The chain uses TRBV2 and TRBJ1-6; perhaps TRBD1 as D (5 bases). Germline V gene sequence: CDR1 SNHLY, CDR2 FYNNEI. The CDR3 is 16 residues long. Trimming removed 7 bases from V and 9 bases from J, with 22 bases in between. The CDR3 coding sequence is TGTGCCAGCACACTACTAGAGGGGTTCTCCAGTTCACCCCTCCACTTT. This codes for CASTLLEGFSSSPLHF.

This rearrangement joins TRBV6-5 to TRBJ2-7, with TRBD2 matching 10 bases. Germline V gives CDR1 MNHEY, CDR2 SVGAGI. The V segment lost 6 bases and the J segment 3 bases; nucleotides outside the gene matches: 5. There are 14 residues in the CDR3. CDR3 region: CASSLAGGHYEQYF. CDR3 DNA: TGTGCCAGCAGCTTAGCGGGAGGACACTACGAGCAGTACTTC.

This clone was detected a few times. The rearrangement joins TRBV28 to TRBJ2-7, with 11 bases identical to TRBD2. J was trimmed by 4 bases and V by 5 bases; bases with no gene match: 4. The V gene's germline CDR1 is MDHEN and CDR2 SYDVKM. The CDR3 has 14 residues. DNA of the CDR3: TGTGCCAGCAGTCCGGGACTAGCGGAATACGAGCAGTACTTC. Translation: CASSPGLAEYEQYF.

Here the CDR3 DNA reads TGCGCCAGCAGCTTTCCAGGGGGCGAGTACACCGGGGAGCTGTTTTTT. It yields the protein CASSFPGGEYTGELFF. The chain has TRBV5-1 and TRBJ2-2; TRBD1 matches 8 bases. There are 16 residues in the CDR3. The junction had 6 bases not matched to a gene; V was cut back by 2 bases and J by 3 bases. Germline V gives CDR1 SGHRS, CDR2 YFSETQ. The whole variable domain, filled in from reference TRBV5-1 and TRBJ2-2, reads KAGVTQTPRYLIKTRGQQVTLSCSPISGHRSVSWYQQTPGQGLQFLFEYFSETQRNKGNFPGRFSGRQFSNSRSEMNVSTLELGDSALYLCASSFPGGEYTGELFFGEGSRLTVL.

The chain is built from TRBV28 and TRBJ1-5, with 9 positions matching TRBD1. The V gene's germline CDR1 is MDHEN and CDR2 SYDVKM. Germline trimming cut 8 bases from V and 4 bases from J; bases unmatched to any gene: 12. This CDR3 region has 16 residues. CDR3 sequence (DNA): TGTGCCAGCGGGGACAGGGCGAGTGTGGGAAATCAGCCCCAGCATTTT. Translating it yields CASGDRASVGNQPQHF.

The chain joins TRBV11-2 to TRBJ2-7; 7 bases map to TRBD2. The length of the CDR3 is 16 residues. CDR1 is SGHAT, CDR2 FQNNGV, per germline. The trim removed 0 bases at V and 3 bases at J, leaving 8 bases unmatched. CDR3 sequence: CASSLEVGLAVYEQYF. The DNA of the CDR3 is TGTGCCAGCAGCTTAGAGGTCGGGCTAGCGGTCTACGAGCAGTACTTC.

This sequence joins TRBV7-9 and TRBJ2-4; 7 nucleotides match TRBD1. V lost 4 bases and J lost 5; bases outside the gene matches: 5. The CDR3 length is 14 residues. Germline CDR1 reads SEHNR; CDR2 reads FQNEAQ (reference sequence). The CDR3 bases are TGTGCCAGCAGCTCCTGGGGACAGCAAAACATTCAGTACTTC. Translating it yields CASSSWGQQNIQYF.

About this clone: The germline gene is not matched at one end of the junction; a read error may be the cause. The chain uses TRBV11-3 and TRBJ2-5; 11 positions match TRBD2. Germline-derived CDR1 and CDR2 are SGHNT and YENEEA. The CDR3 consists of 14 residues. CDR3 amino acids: CASSPTSGTTRSHF. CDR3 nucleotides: TGTGCCAGCAGCCCGACTAGCGGGACGACCAGGAGTCACTTC.